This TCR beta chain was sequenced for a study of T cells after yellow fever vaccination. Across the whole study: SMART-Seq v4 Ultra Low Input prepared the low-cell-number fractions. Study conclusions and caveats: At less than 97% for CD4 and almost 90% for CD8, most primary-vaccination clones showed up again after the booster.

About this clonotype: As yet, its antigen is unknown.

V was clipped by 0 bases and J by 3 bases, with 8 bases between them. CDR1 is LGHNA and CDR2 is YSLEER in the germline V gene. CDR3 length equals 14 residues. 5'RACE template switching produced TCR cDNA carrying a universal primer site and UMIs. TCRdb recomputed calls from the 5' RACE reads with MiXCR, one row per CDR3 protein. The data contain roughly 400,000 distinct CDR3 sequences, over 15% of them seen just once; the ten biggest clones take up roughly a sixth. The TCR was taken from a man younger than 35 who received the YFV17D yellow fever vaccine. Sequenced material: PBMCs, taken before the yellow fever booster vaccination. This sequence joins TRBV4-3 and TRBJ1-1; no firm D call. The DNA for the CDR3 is TGCGCCAGCAGCCAAGACTCGGATTACACTGAAGCTTTCTTT. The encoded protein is CASSQDSDYTEAFF.